Presented here are 9 T cell receptor beta chains from one specimen sequenced in a study of blood T cells in healthy people across ages (dated by TCRdb to between 2015 and 2016). Library preparation employed 5' RACE. This sample was sequenced with an Illumina HiSeq 2500. A second PCR of roughly 7 to 12 cycles was run with a J-beta primer mix and a sample-barcoded 5' primer. The public sequencing data were trimmed at Q25 with fastp and processed into clonotypes with MiXCR by TCRdb, which kept only in-frame beta chains. Each CDR3 protein gets just one entry, which takes the most common genes and DNA from the rows behind it. The sample yields about 840,000 distinct CDR3 sequences; roughly 28% were counted once. The top ten constitute 9.5% to 13% of the sample. This sample was shared with a second study, whose subject was T cells of mothers and their children.

Sequencing input: blood. The source of these receptors is a woman between 40 and 55 years old in good health.

This sequence joins TRBV27 and TRBJ1-5, with D possibly being TRBD1 (6 bases). V was trimmed by 4 bases and J by 4 bases, leaving 17 bases between them. Looked up from germline, CDR1 is MNHEY and CDR2 is SMNVEV (reference sequence). The CDR3 runs 16 residues. This CDR3 is CASSSQQGLKNQPQHF. CDR3 nucleotide sequence: TGTGCCAGCAGTTCCCAGCAGGGGCTCAAAAATCAGCCCCAGCATTTT.

This clonotype was observed a handful of times. The germline gene is not matched at one end of the junction; a read error may be the cause. The rearrangement links TRBV9 to TRBJ2-7, with D possibly TRBD2 on 7 matching bases. This CDR3 is built from 15 residues. Looked up from germline, CDR1 is SGDLS and CDR2 is YYNGEE. The CDR3 spells CVSSVGGLGMYEQYF. CDR3 bases: TGTGTCAGCAGCGTCGGGGGGCTGGGTATGTACGAGCAGTACTTC.

This clonotype has at least ten counts. A much larger clone sits a single nucleotide away, making a read error possible. The rearrangement uses TRBV28 and TRBJ1-2; D is possibly TRBD1 (5 bases). The ends were cut back, 6 bases at V and 12 bases at J, with 23 bases in the middle. This CDR3 is 14 amino acids long. The germline gives CDR1 MDHEN, CDR2 SYDVKM. The CDR3 spells CASRAPQDPSTDTF. As DNA, the CDR3 is TGTGCCAGCAGGGCGCCACAGGACCCTTCAACGGACACCTTC.

The chain uses TRBV29-1 and TRBJ2-1; D is possibly TRBD1 or TRBD2 (5 bases each). V lost 7 bases and J 9 bases, leaving 22 bases between the germline ends. The CDR3 totals 14 residues. Per germline, CDR1 SQVTM and CDR2 ANQGSEA. The CDR3 here is CSAAAGKGWGEQFF. The CDR3, as DNA: TGCAGCGCCGCAGCCGGGAAGGGGTGGGGTGAGCAGTTCTTC.

The sample holds a few counts of this clonotype. A read error may produce the germline difference seen at one junction end. CDR3 region: CASFLRTGQGTQYF. Here the CDR3 DNA reads TGCGCCAGCTTCCTGAGGACAGGTCAAGGGACCCAGTACTTC. J is TRBJ2-5 and V is TRBV5-1; the match to TRBD1 covers 7 bases. CDR3 length: 14 amino acids. CDR1 and CDR2 (germline): SGHRS, YFSETQ.

This chain uses TRBV28 with TRBJ1-1; D is unresolved. Trimming removed 8 bases from V and 10 bases from J, with 17 bases in between. Germline-derived CDR1 and CDR2 are MDHEN and SYDVKM. The CDR3 length is 12 residues. The CDR3 protein is CASQSRPNGAFF. The CDR3, as DNA: TGTGCCAGCCAGAGTAGACCAAACGGAGCTTTCTTT. Filled out from reference TRBV28 and TRBJ1-1, the complete variable domain reads DVKVTQSSRYLVKRTGEKVFLECVQDMDHENMFWYRQDPGLGLRLIYFSYDVKMKEKGDIPEGYSVSREKKERFSLILESASTNQTSMYLCASQSRPNGAFFGQGTRLTVV.

This clonotype was counted a few times. CDR3 protein: CASSSSGTTLYNEQFF. Written as DNA, the CDR3 is TGTGCCAGCAGCTCCTCGGGTACCACCCTGTACAATGAGCAGTTCTTC. V gene TRBV7-2 combines with J gene TRBJ2-1; D remains unclear. Trimming took off 4 bases at V and 4 bases at J, with 17 bases between the two ends. Germline V lookup: CDR1 SGHTA, CDR2 FQGNSA. There are 16 residues in the CDR3.

The gene calls are TRBV3-1 and TRBJ1-1; 7 nucleotides align to TRBD1. The CDR3 is 15 amino acids. V gave up 7 bases and J gave up 2 bases; unmatched junction bases: 10. CDR1 is LGHDT, CDR2 YNNKEL, per germline (reference sequence). The CDR3 DNA follows: TGTGCCAGCAAGAGGACAGGAGGTTTAAACACTGAAGCTTTCTTT. Amino acid sequence: CASKRTGGLNTEAFF.

The V gene is TRBV2, the J gene TRBJ2-4; D is perhaps TRBD1 (5 bases). The J call may be incorrect, as the DNA end agrees better with TRBJ2-5. The CDR3 consists of 13 residues. Per germline, CDR1 SNHLY and CDR2 FYNNEI. DNA for the CDR3: TGTGCCAGCAGTGAAGTCAGGGAAGAGACCCAGTACTTC. Its translation: CASSEVREETQYF.